This TCR beta chain was found in a study of CD8 T cells in Susac syndrome. Study-level results: Total CD8+ repertoires held about 15 Susac-specific public clones, while CD8+ TEMRA repertoires held several.

Purification of the CD8+ and CD4+ T cells relied on negative isolation, and TEMRA cells underwent FACS enrichment. The CDR3 extends over 10 amino acids. The V end was cut by 5 bases, the J end by 11 bases, with 7 bases between. cDNA came from roughly 0.47 to 1 ug RNA primed by random hexamers. TCRdb itself ran the immunoSEQ multiplex PCR reads through MiXCR, one entry per CDR3 protein. The data show tens of thousands of distinct CDR3 sequences, around 96% seen once. In the case of this clonotype: Its antigen is as yet unknown.

This receptor was obtained from a human donor with Susac syndrome. The source material was CD8+ T cells from PBMCs. V and J are TRBV12-3 or TRBV12-4 and TRBJ2-4, with D perhaps matching TRBD1 or TRBD2 (5 bases each). The CDR3, as DNA: TGTGCCAGCAGTGGGGGACTTCAGTACTTC. Its protein product is CASSGGLQYF.